The 21 T cell receptor beta chains below come from one sample, sequenced in a study of early T cells in non-severe SARS-CoV-2 infection. MiXCR was run by TCRdb on the 5' RACE reads, yielding one entry per CDR3 protein. The data hold roughly 86,000 distinct CDR3 sequences, with roughly 6% observed a single time. Sequenced sample: whole blood. These TCRs come from an adult who was a healthcare worker with PCR-confirmed SARS-CoV-2 infection or an uninfected control (not recorded which).

The chain combines TRBV29-1 with TRBJ2-1; 8 bases map to TRBD2. Germline V gene data show CDR1 as SQVTM and CDR2 as ANQGSEA. V lost 8 bases to trimming and J lost 4 bases; unmatched junction nucleotides: 10. The CDR3 is 14 residues long. This CDR3 reads CSSHATSAYNEQFF. As DNA, the CDR3 is TGCAGCTCTCACGCGACTAGCGCGTACAATGAGCAGTTCTTC.

This clonotype was counted only a few times. The V gene is TRBV9, the J gene TRBJ1-2; the D gene is possibly TRBD1 (6 bases). CDR1 is SGDLS, CDR2 YYNGEE, per germline. The CDR3 extends over 15 amino acids. V gave up 0 bases and J gave up 4 bases, with 13 bases separating them. The CDR3 loop is CASSVDPTGPYGYTF. The DNA of the CDR3 is TGTGCCAGCAGCGTAGACCCGACAGGCCCCTATGGCTACACCTTC.

A few counts support this clonotype. In DNA form, the CDR3 reads TGTGCCTGGGCCGCTCTGGTCCCCTACAATGAGCAGTTCTTC. This encodes CAWAALVPYNEQFF. The chain joins TRBV30 to TRBJ2-1; D gene ambiguous. This CDR3 region has 14 residues. Germline-derived CDR1 and CDR2 are GTSNPN and SVGIG (reference sequence). Trimming took 5 bases from V and 2 from J, leaving 13 bases between them.

Concerning this clonotype: A much larger clone is a single base away; this may be a read error. The CDR3 bases are TGTGTCAGCAGCTCTGGATGGGGGGCGACAGATACGCAGTATTTT. Its protein is CVSSSGWGATDTQYF. The rearrangement uses TRBV7-9 and TRBJ2-3, with D possibly being TRBD1 or TRBD2 (6 bases each). Per germline, CDR1 SEHNR and CDR2 FQNEAQ (reference sequence). The CDR3 is 15 amino acids.

The sample holds a few counts of this clonotype. This chain connects TRBV6-5 to TRBJ1-6, with TRBD1 matching 7 bases. V shed 7 bases, J shed 6 bases, and the junction held 18 bases outside the gene matches. The CDR3 spans 18 residues. Germline assignment: CDR1 MNHEY and CDR2 SVGAGI. The CDR3 region has the DNA TGTGCCAGCATCCCCCGGGCAGGGGGTACCAACCTTAATTCACCCCTCCACTTT. This encodes CASIPRAGGTNLNSPLHF.

This clonotype showed up just a few times. The V and J genes are TRBV9 and TRBJ2-7; D gene ambiguous. V was clipped by 0 bases and J by 2 bases, with 12 bases between them. CDR3 length: 15 amino acids. Looked up from germline, CDR1 is SGDLS and CDR2 is YYNGEE. As DNA, the CDR3 is TGTGCCAGCAGCGTAGAGGGCGGATCAGCCTACGAGCAGTACTTC. Residues: CASSVEGGSAYEQYF.

This clonotype was counted only a few times. The chain joins TRBV12-3 or TRBV12-4 to TRBJ1-2; D is undetermined. V was clipped by 4 bases and J by 3 bases, with 6 bases between them. This CDR3 contains 12 residues. The CDR3: CASSSGDYGYTF. CDR3 DNA sequence: TGTGCCAGCAGTTCCGGAGACTATGGCTACACCTTC.

This clonotype was recorded many times. The chain recombines TRBV20-1 with TRBJ1-1; 7 bases agree with TRBD1. Per the germline V gene, CDR1 is DFQATT and CDR2 is SNEGSKA (reference sequence). After removal of 6 bases from V and 3 bases from J, the junction contained 13 bases not matched to a gene. The length of the CDR3 is 15 residues. CDR3 in amino acids: CSAEDRVFLYTEAFF. The CDR3 coding sequence is TGCAGTGCAGAAGACAGGGTATTTCTGTACACTGAAGCTTTCTTT.

This clonotype has just a few counts. The J gene is TRBJ1-2, the V gene TRBV6-5; 12 nucleotides align to TRBD1. The CDR3 sequence is 16 residues long. Germline values: CDR1 MNHEY, CDR2 SVGAGI. V trimming: 5 bases; J trimming: 4 bases; junction bases outside the gene matches: 8. CDR3 DNA sequence: TGTGCCAGCAGTCCCGGGACAGGGGGCGGCGGCTATGGCTACACCTTC. Translated: CASSPGTGGGGYGYTF.

This clonotype was detected only a few times. The chain recombines TRBV20-1 with TRBJ1-2; 8 bases agree with TRBD1. The CDR3 spans 12 residues. Germline V gives CDR1 DFQATT, CDR2 SNEGSKA (reference sequence). Unmatched junction bases numbered 4, after V lost 2 bases and J lost 8 bases. The CDR3 here is CSARTQGVGYTF. CDR3 in DNA: TGCAGTGCTAGAACACAGGGGGTCGGCTACACCTTC.

This clonotype has ten or more counts. The V and J genes are TRBV6-2 or TRBV6-3 and TRBJ1-3; TRBD1 is a possible D gene (6 bases). V shed 7 bases and J shed 0 bases, with 10 bases lying between them. This CDR3 contains 14 residues. Germline V gene data show CDR1 as MNHEY and CDR2 as SVGEGT. CDR3 region: CASIADSSGNTIYF. CDR3 coding DNA: TGTGCCAGCATCGCGGACAGCTCTGGAAACACCATATATTTT.

This chain joins TRBV12-3 or TRBV12-4 and TRBJ1-5; 7 bases match TRBD1. The trim removed 5 bases at V and 1 base at J, leaving 5 bases unmatched. The length of the CDR3 is 15 residues. CDR3 DNA: TGTGCCAGCAGTCTCGAGACAGGGAGCAATCAGCCCCAGCATTTT. It yields the protein CASSLETGSNQPQHF.

This clonotype was seen ten or more times. V gene TRBV4-2 combines with J gene TRBJ1-2, with 7 positions matching TRBD1. J gave up 4 bases and V 4 bases, and 15 bases lay outside the gene matches. Germline assignment: CDR1 LGHNA and CDR2 YNFKEQ. CDR3 length: 17 residues. This CDR3 reads CASSPVGGGVKSYGYTF. The CDR3 bases are TGTGCCAGCAGCCCCGTGGGAGGGGGCGTGAAATCCTATGGCTACACCTTC.

This clonotype occurred a few times. The V and J genes are TRBV12-3 or TRBV12-4 and TRBJ2-3; tentative D call: TRBD2 (7 bases). The CDR3 length is 15 residues. With 3 bases removed from V and 5 bases from J, the gap between germline ends came to 15 bases. The CDR3 coding sequence is TGTGCCAGCAGTTTCGGAAGGGGGGGCTTAGATACGCAGTATTTT. It yields the protein CASSFGRGGLDTQYF.

CDR3 sequence (DNA): TGCGCCAGCAGCGCCCAGGGGACCCAAGAGACCCAGTACTTC. Its protein product is CASSAQGTQETQYF. This chain links TRBV10-1 with TRBJ2-5; the D gene is possibly TRBD1 (6 bases). The CDR3 totals 14 residues. Germline-derived CDR1 and CDR2 are WNHNN and SYGVQD (reference sequence). Deletions cut 6 bases from V and 1 base from J, with 12 bases between.

With regard to this clonotype: A much larger clone is a single base away; this may be a read error. The chain employs TRBV29-1 and TRBJ1-1; a possible D gene is TRBD1 (5 bases). Germline lookup yields CDR1 SQVTM and CDR2 ANQGSEA. This CDR3 has 12 residues. CDR3 loop: CSVETVNTVAFF. CDR3 coding DNA: TGCAGCGTTGAGACAGTGAACACTGTAGCTTTCTTT.

This clonotype has at least ten counts. The chain carries TRBV20-1 and TRBJ2-3; the D gene is possibly TRBD1 (6 bases). Germline values: CDR1 DFQATT, CDR2 SNEGSKA (reference sequence). The CDR3 has 13 residues. V gave up 6 bases and J gave up 4 bases, with 14 bases separating them. CDR3 nucleotides: TGCAGTGCCCTACAGGGATTGGCAGATACGCAGTATTTT. This gives the protein CSALQGLADTQYF.

This clonotype was observed many times. J is TRBJ2-7 and V is TRBV10-3; D possibly corresponds to TRBD1 (5 bases). Trimming pared 10 bases from V and 3 bases from J, leaving 7 bases between. The CDR3 has 10 residues. The germline CDR1 and CDR2 sequences are ENHRY and SYGVKD. CDR3 nucleotide sequence: TGTGCCACCAGGGACTACGAGCAGTACTTC. Its protein product is CATRDYEQYF.

This clonotype was counted ten times or more. The chain combines TRBV12-5 with TRBJ2-1, with 7 bases that match TRBD2. The CDR3 covers 14 residues. The trim removed 5 bases at V and 0 bases at J, leaving 1 base unmatched. Per the germline V gene, CDR1 is LGHNT and CDR2 is FRNRAP. The CDR3 coding sequence is TGTGCTAGTGGTCGGGGGGTCTCCTACAATGAGCAGTTCTTC. Protein: CASGRGVSYNEQFF.

CDR3 protein: CAWSGGSEVGELFF. CDR3 DNA: TGTGCCTGGAGTGGGGGATCGGAGGTCGGGGAGCTGTTTTTT. This chain joins TRBV30 and TRBJ2-2; the D gene is possibly TRBD2 (5 bases). V lost 1 base to trimming and J lost 7 bases, with 13 bases between them. This CDR3 spans 14 amino acids. CDR1 and CDR2 (germline): GTSNPN, SVGIG (reference sequence).

This clonotype was recorded many times. V is TRBV11-2 and J is TRBJ2-6; a weak D match, TRBD1 (5 bases). Trimming pared 5 bases from V and 0 bases from J, leaving 14 bases between. This CDR3 is built from 17 residues. In germline, CDR1 is SGHAT, CDR2 FQNNGV. The CDR3 loop is CASSHGHAISGANVLTF. DNA for the CDR3: TGTGCCAGCAGCCACGGACACGCTATCTCTGGGGCCAACGTCCTGACTTTC.